This TCR beta chain stems from a study of human T cells and chemical hapten exposure. Study in general: Patches with 0.01% DPC went on the upper back, and the tests were read at 6 days.

Trimming cost V 4 bases and J 5 bases, with 11 bases left between them. The CDR3 has 13 residues. Germline V gives CDR1 SEHNR, CDR2 FQNEAQ (reference sequence). MiXCR, applied by TCRdb to the RACE reads, yields one record per CDR3 protein. This sample has hundreds of thousands of distinct CDR3 sequences, with about 6% found just once. Stated time point: patch test 2, 6 weeks after DPC sensitization. Documented treatment: therapeutic diphenylcyclopropenone sensitization with weekly scalp DPC. Each donor was an alopecia patient between 18 and 70 years of age who qualified for DPC. V gene TRBV7-9 combines with J gene TRBJ1-1; D is perhaps TRBD1 (6 bases). This TCR came from a woman between 18 and 29 years old with alopecia areata. Some clones in this sample may be carry-over from other donors' samples. The source was whole blood, collected in connection with sensitization to the hapten diphenylcyclopropenone (DPC). CDR3 residues: CASSSLGGTEAFF. Written as DNA, the CDR3 is TGTGCCAGCAGCTCTTTAGGGGGGACTGAAGCTTTCTTT.